The table lists the clone carrying this TCR beta chain with a count of one. The antigen remains undetermined. V was clipped by 2 bases and J by 6 bases, with 13 bases between them. Germline assignment: CDR1 MNHEY and CDR2 SVGAGI. CDR3 length: 14 residues. The sample belongs to a study of T cell responses to AZD1222 COVID-19 vaccine. Study-wide context: Second-dose recipients at about 4 or about 12 weeks were treated as one pooled group.

Notes on the study in general: Spike was spanned by vaccine-associated CD4 TCRs, which were dominant at 160-218 and 743-854. Only a handful of AZD1222 recipients, roughly six in all, had baseline seropositivity. Spike-specific TCR breadth and depth went up after people got two AZD1222 doses.

TCRdb's table, derived via immunoSEQ multiplex PCR, lists solely in-frame clones and lacks some. Here the sample spans 130,000 to 150,000 clones, around 88% being singletons. The chain employs TRBV6-5 and TRBJ1-1; no reliable D call. This sequence originates from an adult in good health. Sequences were derived from peripheral blood, sampled on day 0 of AZD1222 vaccination. CDR3 residues: CASSYTMSSSEAFF. The DNA of the CDR3 is TGTGCCAGCAGTTACACTATGTCTAGCTCTGAAGCTTTCTTT.